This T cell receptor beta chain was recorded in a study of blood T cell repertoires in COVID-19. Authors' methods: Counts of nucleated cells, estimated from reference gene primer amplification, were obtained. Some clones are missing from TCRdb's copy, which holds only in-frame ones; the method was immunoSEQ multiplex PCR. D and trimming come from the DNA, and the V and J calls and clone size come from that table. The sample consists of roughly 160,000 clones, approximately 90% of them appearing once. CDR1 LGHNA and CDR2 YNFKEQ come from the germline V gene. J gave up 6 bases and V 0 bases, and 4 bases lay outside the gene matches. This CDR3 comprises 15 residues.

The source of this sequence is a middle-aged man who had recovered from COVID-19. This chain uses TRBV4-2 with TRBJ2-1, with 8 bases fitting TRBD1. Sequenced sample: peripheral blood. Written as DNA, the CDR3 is TGTGCCAGCAGCCAAGATTGGGGGACAGGCAATGAGCAGTTCTTC. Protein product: CASSQDWGTGNEQFF.